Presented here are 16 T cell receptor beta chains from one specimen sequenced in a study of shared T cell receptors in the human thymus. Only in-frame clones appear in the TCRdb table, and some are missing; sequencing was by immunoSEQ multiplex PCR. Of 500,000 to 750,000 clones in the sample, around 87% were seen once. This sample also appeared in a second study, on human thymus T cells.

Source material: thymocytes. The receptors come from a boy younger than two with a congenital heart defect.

For the CDR3, the DNA is TGTGCCAGCAGTGAACTAGCGGGAGTTATCAATGAGCAGTTCTTC. As protein: CASSELAGVINEQFF. This chain uses TRBV6-4 with TRBJ2-1; 11 bases line up with TRBD2. CDR1 and CDR2 (germline): MRHNA, SNTAGT. The CDR3 totals 15 residues. V shed 3 bases and J 6 bases; nucleotides not matched to a gene: 4.

The CDR3 DNA sequence: TGTGCCAGCAGCTTACACGGGGGGAGGGGAACTTACGAGCAGTACTTC. This translates into CASSLHGGRGTYEQYF. This chain connects TRBV7-2 to TRBJ2-7; 7 nucleotides match TRBD2. The germline CDR1 and CDR2 sequences are SGHTA and FQGNSA. This CDR3 is built from 16 residues. Germline trimming cut 2 bases from V and 4 bases from J; bases unmatched to any gene: 11.

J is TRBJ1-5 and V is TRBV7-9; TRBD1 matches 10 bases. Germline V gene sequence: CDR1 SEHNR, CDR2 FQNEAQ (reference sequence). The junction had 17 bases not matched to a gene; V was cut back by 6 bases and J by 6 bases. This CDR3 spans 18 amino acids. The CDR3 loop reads CASRLQGLGTGERQPQHF. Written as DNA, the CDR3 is TGTGCCAGCAGGCTTCAGGGGTTGGGGACAGGGGAGCGTCAGCCCCAGCATTTT.

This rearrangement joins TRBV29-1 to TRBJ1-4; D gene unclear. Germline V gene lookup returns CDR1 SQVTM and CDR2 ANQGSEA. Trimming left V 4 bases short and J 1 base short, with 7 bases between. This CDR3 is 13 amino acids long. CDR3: CSVGARTNEKLFF. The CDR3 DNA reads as TGCAGCGTTGGGGCCCGAACTAATGAAAAACTGTTTTTT.

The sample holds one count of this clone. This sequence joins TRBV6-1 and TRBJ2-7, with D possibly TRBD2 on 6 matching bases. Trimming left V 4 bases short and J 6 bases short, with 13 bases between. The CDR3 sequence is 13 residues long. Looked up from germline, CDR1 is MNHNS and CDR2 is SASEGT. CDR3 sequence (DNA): TGTGCCAGCAGTGTAACGGGAGACTCCGAGCAGTACTTC. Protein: CASSVTGDSEQYF.

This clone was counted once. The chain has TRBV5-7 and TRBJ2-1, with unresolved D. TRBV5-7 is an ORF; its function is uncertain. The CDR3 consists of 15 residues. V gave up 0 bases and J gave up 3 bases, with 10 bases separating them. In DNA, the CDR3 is TGTGCCAGCAGCTTGGGGCGCGGCATCTACAATGAGCAGTTCTTC. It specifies CASSLGRGIYNEQFF.

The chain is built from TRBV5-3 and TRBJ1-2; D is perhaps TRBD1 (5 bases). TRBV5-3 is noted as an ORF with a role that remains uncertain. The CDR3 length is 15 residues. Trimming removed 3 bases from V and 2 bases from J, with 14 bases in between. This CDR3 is CARSSWAGLNYGYTF. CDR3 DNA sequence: TGTGCCAGAAGCTCCTGGGCAGGGTTAAACTATGGCTACACCTTC.

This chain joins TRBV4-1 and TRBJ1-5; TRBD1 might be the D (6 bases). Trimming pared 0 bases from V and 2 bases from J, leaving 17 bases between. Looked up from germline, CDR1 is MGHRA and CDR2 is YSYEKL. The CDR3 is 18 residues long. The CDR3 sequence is CASSQDGAGVQGNQPQHF. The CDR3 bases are TGCGCCAGCAGCCAAGATGGGGCAGGGGTACAAGGCAATCAGCCCCAGCATTTT.

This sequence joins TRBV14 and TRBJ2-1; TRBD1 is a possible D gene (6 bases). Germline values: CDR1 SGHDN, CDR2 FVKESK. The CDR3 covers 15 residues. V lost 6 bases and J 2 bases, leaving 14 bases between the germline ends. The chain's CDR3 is CASSGRGEPYNEQFF. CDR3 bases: TGTGCCAGCAGTGGCAGGGGCGAGCCCTACAATGAGCAGTTCTTC.

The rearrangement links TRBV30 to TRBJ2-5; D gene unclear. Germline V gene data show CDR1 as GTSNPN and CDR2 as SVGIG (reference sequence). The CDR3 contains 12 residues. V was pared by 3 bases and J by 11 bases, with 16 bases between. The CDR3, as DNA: TGTGCCTGGAGCCGAAGGTGTTTCGGGCAGTACTTC. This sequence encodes CAWSRRCFGQYF. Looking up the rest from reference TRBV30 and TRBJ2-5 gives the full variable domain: SQTIHQWPATLVQPVGSPLSLECTVEGTSNPNLYWYRQAAGRGLQLLFYSVGIGQISSEVPQNLSASRPQDRQFILSSKKLLLSDSGFYLCAWSRRCFGQYFGPGTRLLVL.

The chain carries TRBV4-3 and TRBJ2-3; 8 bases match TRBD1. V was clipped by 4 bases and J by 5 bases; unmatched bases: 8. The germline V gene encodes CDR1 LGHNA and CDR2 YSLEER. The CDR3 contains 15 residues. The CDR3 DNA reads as TGCGCCAGCAGCCCGCGCCAGGGGGCACGAGATACGCAGTATTTT. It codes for CASSPRQGARDTQYF.

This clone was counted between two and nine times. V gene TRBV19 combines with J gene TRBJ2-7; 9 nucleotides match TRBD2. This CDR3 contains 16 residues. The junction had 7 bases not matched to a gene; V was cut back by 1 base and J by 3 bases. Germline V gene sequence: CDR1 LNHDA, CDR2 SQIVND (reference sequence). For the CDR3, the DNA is TGTGCCAGTAGTATAGGGGTTAGCGGGAGTTTCTACGAGCAGTACTTC. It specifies CASSIGVSGSFYEQYF.

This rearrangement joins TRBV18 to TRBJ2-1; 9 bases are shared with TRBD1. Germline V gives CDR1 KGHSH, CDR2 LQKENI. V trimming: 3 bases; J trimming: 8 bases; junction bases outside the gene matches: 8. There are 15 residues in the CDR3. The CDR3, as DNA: TGTGCCAGCTCACCCCGGGACAGGGATATGCATGAGCAGTTCTTC. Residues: CASSPRDRDMHEQFF.

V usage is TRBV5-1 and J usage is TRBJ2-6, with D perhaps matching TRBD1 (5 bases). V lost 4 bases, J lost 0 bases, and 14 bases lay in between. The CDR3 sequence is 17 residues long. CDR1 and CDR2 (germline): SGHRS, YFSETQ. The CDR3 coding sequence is TGCGCCAGCAGCACCCTGACAGAAAACTCTGGGGCCAACGTCCTGACTTTC. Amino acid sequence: CASSTLTENSGANVLTF. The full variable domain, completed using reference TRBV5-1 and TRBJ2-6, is KAGVTQTPRYLIKTRGQQVTLSCSPISGHRSVSWYQQTPGQGLQFLFEYFSETQRNKGNFPGRFSGRQFSNSRSEMNVSTLELGDSALYLCASSTLTENSGANVLTFGAGSRLTVL.

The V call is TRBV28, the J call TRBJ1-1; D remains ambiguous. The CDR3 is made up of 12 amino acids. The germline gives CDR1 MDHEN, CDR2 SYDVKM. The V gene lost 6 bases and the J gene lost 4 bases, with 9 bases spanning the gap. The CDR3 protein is CASSLSPTEAFF. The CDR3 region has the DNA TGTGCCAGCAGCTTGTCCCCCACTGAAGCTTTCTTT.

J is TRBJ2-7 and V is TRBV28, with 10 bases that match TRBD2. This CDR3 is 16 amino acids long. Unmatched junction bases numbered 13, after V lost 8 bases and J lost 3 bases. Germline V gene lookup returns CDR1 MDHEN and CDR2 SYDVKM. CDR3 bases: TGTGCCAGCGAGCCTAGCGGGAGTTCCCTCCTCTACGAGCAGTACTTC. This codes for CASEPSGSSLLYEQYF.